This T cell receptor beta chain was sequenced during a study of blood T cells in healthy people across ages. This CDR3 has 19 residues. Germline lookup yields CDR1 DFQATT and CDR2 SNEGSKA (reference sequence). Between the trimmed V and J ends, which lost 3 bases and 0 bases, there was a span of 25 bases. Then a second PCR, running about 6 to 12 cycles, was carried out with a sample-barcoded 5' primer and a J-beta primer mix. From the 5' RACE reads, TCRdb called clonotypes with MiXCR, one entry per CDR3 protein. This sample has more than 500,000 distinct CDR3 sequences, with 25% to 30% found just once.

The sample was blood. This receptor was taken from a woman in her 70s in good health. This chain links TRBV20-1 with TRBJ2-3; D is perhaps TRBD2 (5 bases). CDR3: CSARGYGERAVSSTDTQYF. CDR3 nucleotides: TGCAGTGCTAGGGGTTACGGGGAGCGCGCCGTATCTAGCACAGATACGCAGTATTTT.